This TCR beta chain was sequenced for a study of identical twins. Study results and limitations: Monozygotic twins shared more out-of-frame TCR alpha than recombination models predicted.

Comment on this clonotype: The antigen is not known.

Healthy Caucasians provided all donations. The CDR3 has 15 residues. CDR1 and CDR2 (germline): MNHEY, SVGAGI. The ends were cut back, 4 bases at V and 9 bases at J, with 19 bases in the middle. A template switching step contributed a universal primer site, while unique molecular identifiers were present in the cDNA. TCRdb fed the 5' RACE reads into MiXCR, producing one record per CDR3 protein. The table includes about 340,000 distinct CDR3 sequences, 10% to 15% detected once. The same sample was also used in a study of yellow fever vaccine responses in identical twins. As reported in that work: Convergence reportedly seemed to mark part of the twins' vaccine T cell response, with personalization marking the rest.

The specimen was CD8+ T cells sorted from blood. The source of this sequence is a woman younger than 35 in good health. The V and J genes are TRBV6-5 and TRBJ2-1, with a weak D call TRBD1 (7 bases). The CDR3 sequence is CASSFRGTVSFEQFF. The CDR3 DNA reads as TGTGCCAGCAGTTTCCGCGGGACAGTGAGCTTTGAGCAGTTCTTC.